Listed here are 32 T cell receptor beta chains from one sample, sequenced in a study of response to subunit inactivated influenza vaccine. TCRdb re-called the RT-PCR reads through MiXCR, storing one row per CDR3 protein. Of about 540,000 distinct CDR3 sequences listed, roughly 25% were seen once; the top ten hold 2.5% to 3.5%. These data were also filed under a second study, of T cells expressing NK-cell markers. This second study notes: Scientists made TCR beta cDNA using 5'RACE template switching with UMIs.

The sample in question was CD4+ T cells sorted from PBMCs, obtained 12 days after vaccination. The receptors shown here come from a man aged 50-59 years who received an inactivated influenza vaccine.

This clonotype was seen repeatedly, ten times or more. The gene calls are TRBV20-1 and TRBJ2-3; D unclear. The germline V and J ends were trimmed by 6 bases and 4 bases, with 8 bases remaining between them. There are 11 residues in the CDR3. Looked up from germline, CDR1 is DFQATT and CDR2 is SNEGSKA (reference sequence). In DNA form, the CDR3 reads TGCAGTGCCATGGCGGCAGATACGCAGTATTTT. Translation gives CSAMAADTQYF.

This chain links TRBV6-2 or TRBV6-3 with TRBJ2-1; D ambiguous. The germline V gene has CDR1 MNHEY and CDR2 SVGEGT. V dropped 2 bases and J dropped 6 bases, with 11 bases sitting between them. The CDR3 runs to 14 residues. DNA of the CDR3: TGTGCCAGCAGTTACGAGCGTTACGCCAATGAGCAGTTCTTC. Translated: CASSYERYANEQFF.

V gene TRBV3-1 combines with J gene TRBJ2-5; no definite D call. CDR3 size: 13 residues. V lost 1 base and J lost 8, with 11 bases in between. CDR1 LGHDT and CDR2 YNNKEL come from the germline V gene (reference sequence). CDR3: CASSQAWSITQYF. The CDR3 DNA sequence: TGTGCCAGCAGCCAAGCATGGAGTATAACCCAGTACTTC.

CDR3 loop: CASSIYRGSDTGELFF. CDR3 DNA sequence: TGTGCCAGCAGCATCTACAGGGGGTCGGACACCGGGGAGCTGTTTTTT. This chain joins TRBV5-4 and TRBJ2-2; 8 positions match TRBD1. Per the germline V gene, CDR1 is SGHNT and CDR2 is YYREEE (reference sequence). The CDR3 has 16 amino acids. With V trimmed by 4 bases and J by 3 bases, 8 bases remained unmatched.

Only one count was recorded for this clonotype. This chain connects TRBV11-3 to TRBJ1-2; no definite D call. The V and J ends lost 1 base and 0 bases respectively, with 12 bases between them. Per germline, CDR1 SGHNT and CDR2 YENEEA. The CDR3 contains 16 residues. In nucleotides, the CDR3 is TGTGCCAGCAGCTTAGTGGTCACAAAGGCTAACTATGGCTACACCTTC. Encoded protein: CASSLVVTKANYGYTF. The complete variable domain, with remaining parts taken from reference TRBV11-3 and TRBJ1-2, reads EAGVVQSPRYKIIEKKQPVAFWCNPISGHNTLYWYLQNLGQGPELLIRYENEEAVDDSQLPKDRFSAERLKGVDSTLKIQPAELGDSAVYLCASSLVVTKANYGYTFGSGTRLTVV.

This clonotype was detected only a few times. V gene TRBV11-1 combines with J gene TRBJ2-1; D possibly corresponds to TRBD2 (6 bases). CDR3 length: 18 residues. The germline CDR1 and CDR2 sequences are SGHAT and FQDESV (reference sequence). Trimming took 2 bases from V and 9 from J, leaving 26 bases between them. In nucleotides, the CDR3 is TGTGCCAGCAGCTTATCTTACACTCTAGCGACATTTTCTGGTGAGCAGTTCTTC. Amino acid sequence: CASSLSYTLATFSGEQFF.

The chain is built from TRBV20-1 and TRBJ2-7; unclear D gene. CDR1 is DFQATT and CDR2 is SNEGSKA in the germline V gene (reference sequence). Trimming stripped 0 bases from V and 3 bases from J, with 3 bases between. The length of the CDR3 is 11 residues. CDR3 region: CSARENYEQYF. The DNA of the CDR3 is TGCAGTGCTAGAGAGAACTACGAGCAGTACTTC.

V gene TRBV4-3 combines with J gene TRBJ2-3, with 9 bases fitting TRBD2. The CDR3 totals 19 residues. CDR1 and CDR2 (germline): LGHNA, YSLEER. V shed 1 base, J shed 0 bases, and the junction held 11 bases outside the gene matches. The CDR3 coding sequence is TGCGCCAGCAGCCAAGGTTTTCCGCGGGGGGGAACTAGCACAGATACGCAGTATTTT. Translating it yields CASSQGFPRGGTSTDTQYF.

CDR3 amino acids: CASSSYGPRDNEQFF. The CDR3 region has the DNA TGTGCCAGCAGCTCTTATGGGCCCCGCGACAATGAGCAGTTCTTC. This sequence joins TRBV7-9 and TRBJ2-1; D is unresolved. Trimming removed 4 bases at V and 5 bases at J, with 15 bases between. This CDR3 is 15 amino acids long. The germline V gene encodes CDR1 SEHNR and CDR2 FQNEAQ (reference sequence).

Here the CDR3 DNA reads TGTGCCAGCAGTTGGAGCGGGAACACCGCGAACACCGGGGAGCTGTTTTTT. It translates to CASSWSGNTANTGELFF. V and J are TRBV28 and TRBJ2-2; TRBD2 agrees at 7 bases. J was trimmed by 0 bases and V by 4 bases; bases with no gene match: 8. Germline CDR1 is MDHEN and CDR2 is SYDVKM. There are 17 residues in the CDR3. The whole variable domain, filled in from reference TRBV28 and TRBJ2-2, reads DVKVTQSSRYLVKRTGEKVFLECVQDMDHENMFWYRQDPGLGLRLIYFSYDVKMKEKGDIPEGYSVSREKKERFSLILESASTNQTSMYLCASSWSGNTANTGELFFGEGSRLTVL.

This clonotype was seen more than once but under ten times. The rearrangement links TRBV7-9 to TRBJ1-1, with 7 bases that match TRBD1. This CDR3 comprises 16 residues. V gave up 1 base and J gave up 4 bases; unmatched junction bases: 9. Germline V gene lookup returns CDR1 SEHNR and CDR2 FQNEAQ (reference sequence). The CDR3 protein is CASSLGTGGDSTEAFF. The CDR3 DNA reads TGTGCCAGCAGCTTAGGGACAGGAGGGGACAGCACTGAAGCTTTCTTT.

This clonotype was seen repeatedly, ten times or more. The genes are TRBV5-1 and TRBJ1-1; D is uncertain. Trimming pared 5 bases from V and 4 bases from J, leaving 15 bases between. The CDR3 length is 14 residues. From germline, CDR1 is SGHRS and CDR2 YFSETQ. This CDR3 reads CASSDGPVGTEAFF. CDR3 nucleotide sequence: TGCGCCAGCAGTGACGGACCGGTCGGCACTGAAGCTTTCTTT.

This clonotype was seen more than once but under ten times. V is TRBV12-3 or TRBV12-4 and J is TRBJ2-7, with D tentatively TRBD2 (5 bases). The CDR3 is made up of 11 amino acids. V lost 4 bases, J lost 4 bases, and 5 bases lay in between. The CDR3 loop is CASSWRYEQYF. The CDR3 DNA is TGTGCCAGCAGTTGGAGGTACGAGCAGTACTTC.

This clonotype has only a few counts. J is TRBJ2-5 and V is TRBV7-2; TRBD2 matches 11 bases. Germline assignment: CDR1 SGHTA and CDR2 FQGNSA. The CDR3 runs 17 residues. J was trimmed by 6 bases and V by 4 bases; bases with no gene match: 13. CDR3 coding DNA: TGTGCCAGCAGCTCTCAATATAGCGGGGGGGGCCAGCAGACCCAGTACTTC. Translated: CASSSQYSGGGQQTQYF.

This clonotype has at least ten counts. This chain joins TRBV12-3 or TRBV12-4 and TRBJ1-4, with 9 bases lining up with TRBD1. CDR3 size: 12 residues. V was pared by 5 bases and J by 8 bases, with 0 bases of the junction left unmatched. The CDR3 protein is CASSGQGEKLFF. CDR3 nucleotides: TGTGCCAGCAGTGGACAGGGGGAAAAACTGTTTTTT.

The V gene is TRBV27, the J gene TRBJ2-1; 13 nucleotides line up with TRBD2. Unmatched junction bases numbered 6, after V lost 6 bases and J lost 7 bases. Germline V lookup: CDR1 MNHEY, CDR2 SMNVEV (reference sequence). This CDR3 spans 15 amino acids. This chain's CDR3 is CASRLLAGGLNEQFF. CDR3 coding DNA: TGTGCCAGCAGATTACTAGCGGGAGGGTTGAATGAGCAGTTCTTC.

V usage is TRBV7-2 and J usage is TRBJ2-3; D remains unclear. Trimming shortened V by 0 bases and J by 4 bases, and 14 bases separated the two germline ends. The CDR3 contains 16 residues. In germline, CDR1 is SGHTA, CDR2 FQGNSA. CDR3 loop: CASSLASGVPPDTQYF. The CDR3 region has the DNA TGTGCCAGCAGCTTAGCGAGTGGGGTCCCCCCAGATACGCAGTATTTT.

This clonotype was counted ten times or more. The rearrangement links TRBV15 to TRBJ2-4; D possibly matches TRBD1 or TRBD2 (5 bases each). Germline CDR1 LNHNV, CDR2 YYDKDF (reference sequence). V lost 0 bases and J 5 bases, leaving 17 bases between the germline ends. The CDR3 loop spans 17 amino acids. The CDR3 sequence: CATSRDPVGRGENIQYF. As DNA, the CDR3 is TGTGCCACCAGCAGAGATCCCGTCGGACGGGGCGAAAACATTCAGTACTTC. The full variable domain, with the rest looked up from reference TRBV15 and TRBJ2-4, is DAMVIQNPRYQVTQFGKPVTLSCSQTLNHNVMYWYQQKSSQAPKLLFHYYDKDFNNEADTPDNFQSRRPNTSFCFLDIRSPGLGDTAMYLCATSRDPVGRGENIQYFGAGTRLSVL.

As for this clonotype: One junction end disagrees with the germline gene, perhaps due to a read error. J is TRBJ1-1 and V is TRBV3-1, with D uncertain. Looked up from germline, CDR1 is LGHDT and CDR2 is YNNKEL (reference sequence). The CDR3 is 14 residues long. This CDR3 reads CASSQVAGITEACF. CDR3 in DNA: TGTGCCAGCAGCCAAGTAGCGGGAATCACTGAAGCTTGCTTT.

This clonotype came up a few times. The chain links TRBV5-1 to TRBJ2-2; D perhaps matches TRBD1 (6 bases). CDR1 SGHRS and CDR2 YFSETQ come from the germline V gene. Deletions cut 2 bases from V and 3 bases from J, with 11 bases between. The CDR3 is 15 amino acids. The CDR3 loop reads CASSLSGAYTGELFF. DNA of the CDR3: TGCGCCAGCAGCTTATCAGGGGCTTACACCGGGGAGCTGTTTTTT.

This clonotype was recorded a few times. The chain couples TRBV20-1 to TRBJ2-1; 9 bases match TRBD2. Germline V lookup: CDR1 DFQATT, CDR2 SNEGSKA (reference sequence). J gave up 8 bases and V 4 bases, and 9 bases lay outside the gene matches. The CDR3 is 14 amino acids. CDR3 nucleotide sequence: TGCAGTGCTATTTTAGCGGGAGCGACCCATGAGCAGTTCTTC. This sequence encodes CSAILAGATHEQFF.

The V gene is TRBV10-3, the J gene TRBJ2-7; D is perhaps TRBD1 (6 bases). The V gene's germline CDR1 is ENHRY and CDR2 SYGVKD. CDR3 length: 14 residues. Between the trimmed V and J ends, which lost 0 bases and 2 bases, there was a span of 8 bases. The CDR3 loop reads CAISESQGTYEQYF. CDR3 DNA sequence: TGTGCCATCAGTGAGTCACAGGGAACCTACGAGCAGTACTTC.

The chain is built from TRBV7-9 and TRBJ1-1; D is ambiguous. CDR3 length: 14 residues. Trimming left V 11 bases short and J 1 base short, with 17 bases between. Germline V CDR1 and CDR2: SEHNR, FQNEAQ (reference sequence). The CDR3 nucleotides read TGTGCCGGAACCCTTCCAGGAACGAACACTGAAGCTTTCTTT. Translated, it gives CAGTLPGTNTEAFF.

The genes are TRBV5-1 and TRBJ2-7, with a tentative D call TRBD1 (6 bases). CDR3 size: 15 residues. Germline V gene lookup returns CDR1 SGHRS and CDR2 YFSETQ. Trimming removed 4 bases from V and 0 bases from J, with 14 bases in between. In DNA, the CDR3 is TGCGCCAGCAGCACAGGGTCCACGAGCTCCTACGAGCAGTACTTC. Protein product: CASSTGSTSSYEQYF.

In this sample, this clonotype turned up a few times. The CDR3 spells CASSQGGPGAEAFF. The CDR3, as DNA: TGTGCCAGCAGCCAAGGCGGCCCAGGCGCTGAAGCTTTCTTT. The chain recombines TRBV3-1 with TRBJ1-1; D gene uncertain. Germline V CDR1 and CDR2: LGHDT, YNNKEL (reference sequence). Trimming removed 1 base from V and 6 bases from J, with 12 bases in between. The CDR3 is 14 residues long.

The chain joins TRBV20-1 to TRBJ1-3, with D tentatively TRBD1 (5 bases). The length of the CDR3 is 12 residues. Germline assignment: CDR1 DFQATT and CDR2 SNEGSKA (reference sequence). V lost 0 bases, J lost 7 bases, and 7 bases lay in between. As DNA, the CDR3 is TGCAGTGCTAGAGACAGGGTCAACACCATATATTTT. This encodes CSARDRVNTIYF.

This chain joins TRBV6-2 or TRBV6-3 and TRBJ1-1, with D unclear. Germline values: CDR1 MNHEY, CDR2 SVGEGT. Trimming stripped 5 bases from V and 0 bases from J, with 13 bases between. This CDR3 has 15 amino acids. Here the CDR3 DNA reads TGTGCCAGCAGTCCGGAGACACGGGTGAACACTGAAGCTTTCTTT. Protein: CASSPETRVNTEAFF.

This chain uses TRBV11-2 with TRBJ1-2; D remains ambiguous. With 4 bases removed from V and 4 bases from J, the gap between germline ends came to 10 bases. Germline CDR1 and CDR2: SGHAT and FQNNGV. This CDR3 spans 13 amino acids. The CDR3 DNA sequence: TGTGCCAGCAGCTCCGGGTCTTTCTATGGCTACACCTTC. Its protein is CASSSGSFYGYTF.

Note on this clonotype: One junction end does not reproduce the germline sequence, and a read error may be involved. The CDR3 coding sequence is TGCAGTGGGCGACGAGGAGGACCCACAGATACGCAGGATTTT. Its protein is CSGRRGGPTDTQDF. The chain is built from TRBV20-1 and TRBJ2-3, with D possibly TRBD2 on 5 matching bases. Germline CDR1 is DFQATT and CDR2 is SNEGSKA (reference sequence). The CDR3 is 14 amino acids.

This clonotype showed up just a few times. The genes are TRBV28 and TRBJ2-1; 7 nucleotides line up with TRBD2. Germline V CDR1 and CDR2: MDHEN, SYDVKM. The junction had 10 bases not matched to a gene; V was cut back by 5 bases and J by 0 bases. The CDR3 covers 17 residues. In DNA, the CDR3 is TGTGCCAGCAGTCCCGGGACTACCTTACGCTCCTACAATGAGCAGTTCTTC. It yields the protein CASSPGTTLRSYNEQFF.

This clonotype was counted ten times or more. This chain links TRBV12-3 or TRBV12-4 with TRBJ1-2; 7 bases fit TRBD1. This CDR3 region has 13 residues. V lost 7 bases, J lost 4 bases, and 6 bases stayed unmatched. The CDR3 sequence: CASTSQGGYGYTF. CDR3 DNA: TGTGCCAGCACCAGCCAGGGGGGCTATGGCTACACCTTC.

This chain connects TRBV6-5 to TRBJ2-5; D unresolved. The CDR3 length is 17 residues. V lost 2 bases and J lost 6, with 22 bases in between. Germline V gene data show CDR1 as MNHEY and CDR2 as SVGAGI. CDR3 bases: TGTGCCAGCAGTTACGGCTCCGGAACCTGGGGTCTGCAGACCCAGTACTTC. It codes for CASSYGSGTWGLQTQYF.